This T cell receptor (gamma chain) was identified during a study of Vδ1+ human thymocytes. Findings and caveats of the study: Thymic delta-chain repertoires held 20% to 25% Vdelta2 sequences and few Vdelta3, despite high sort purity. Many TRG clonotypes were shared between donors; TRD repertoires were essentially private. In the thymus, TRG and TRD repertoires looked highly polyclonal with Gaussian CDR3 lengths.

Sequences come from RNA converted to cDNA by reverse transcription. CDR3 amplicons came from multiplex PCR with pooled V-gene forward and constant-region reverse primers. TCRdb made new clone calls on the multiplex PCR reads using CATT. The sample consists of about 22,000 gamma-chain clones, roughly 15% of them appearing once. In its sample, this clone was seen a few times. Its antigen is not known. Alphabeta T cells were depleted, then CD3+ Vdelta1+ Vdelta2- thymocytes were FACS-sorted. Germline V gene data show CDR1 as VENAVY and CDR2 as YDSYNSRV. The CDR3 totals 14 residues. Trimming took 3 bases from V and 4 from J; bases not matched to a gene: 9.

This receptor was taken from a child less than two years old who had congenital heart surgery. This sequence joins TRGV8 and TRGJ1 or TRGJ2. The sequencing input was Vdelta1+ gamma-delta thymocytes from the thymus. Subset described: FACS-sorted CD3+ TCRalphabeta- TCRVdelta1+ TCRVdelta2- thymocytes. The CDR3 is CATWDGLGYYKKLF. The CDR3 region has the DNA TGTGCCACCTGGGATGGGCTAGGGTATTATAAGAAACTCTTT.